This T cell receptor (beta chain) emerged from a study of cytomegalovirus exposure and HLA in healthy donors. As regards this clone: Its matching antigen is unknown.

The germline V and J ends were trimmed by 0 bases and 7 bases, with 13 bases remaining between them. The germline gives CDR1 SGHNT, CDR2 YENEEA. The CDR3 extends over 14 amino acids. Researchers ran the PCR with 60 Vbeta and 13 Jbeta primers. Assay used: immunoSEQ multiplex PCR; TCRdb lists only in-frame clones, some missing. This sample has 100,000 to 150,000 clones; approximately 84% occur once, and the top ten carry 2.7%. Overall study results and limits: Further analysis, carried out later, found HLA-associated TCR beta chains more clonally expanded than equally common other chains.

Nominal health characterized the donors when sampled, though unrecorded immune exposures were likely. The source of this sequence is a boy aged 2 to 9 in good health and CMV-seronegative. The sequenced sample was PBMCs. V usage is TRBV11-3 and J usage is TRBJ2-7; D remains ambiguous. The CDR3 region is CASSLDPVLREQYV. As DNA, the CDR3 is TGTGCCAGCAGCTTAGATCCGGTGTTGCGGGAGCAGTACGTC.